This TCR beta chain was observed in a study of T cells in Graves' hyperthyroidism and ophthalmopathy. This clonotype appeared many times. Its antigen is unknown. It was RNA transcripts that yielded the amplified TCR beta CDR3 regions. TCR CDR3 regions were first amplified by RT-PCR with HTBI primers. TCRdb called the multiplex PCR reads again in MiXCR, with one record for every CDR3 protein. Of fewer than 350,000 distinct CDR3 sequences in the sample, roughly 15% were seen once. The CDR3 consists of 16 residues. V lost 6 bases to trimming and J lost 3 bases; unmatched junction nucleotides: 9. The germline V gene has CDR1 MGHDK and CDR2 SYGVNS. General observations from the study: Ophthalmopathy onset followed model prediction by a median about 6.9 months.

Patients between 18 and 65 years old had hyperthyroidism, newly diagnosed and lasting under 2 months. The source material was blood. The receptor comes from a woman in her forties or fifties with Graves' hyperthyroidism that later progressed to Graves' ophthalmopathy. V usage is TRBV25-1 and J usage is TRBJ2-3, with 10 bases that match TRBD2. The DNA of the CDR3 is TGTGCCAGCAGGGACGACAGCGGGAGGGGAACAGATACGCAGTATTTT. It is translated as CASRDDSGRGTDTQYF.